These T cell receptor beta chains were read from a single sample in a study of blood T cell repertoires in COVID-19. Measured with immunoSEQ multiplex PCR; TCRdb has only the in-frame clones, and not every one. In the table there are 80,000 to 95,000 clones, around 85% of which are singletons. The material sequenced was peripheral blood. The receptors come from a woman aged 65 to 85 with acute or convalescent COVID-19. Each CDR3 is given with its conserved first and last residue. A D gene is named only where the DNA matches it firmly. Expanded clones are given a class, and other clones once, few, many or no size at all.

>.|few|TRBV5-1|TRBJ1-1
TGCGCCAGCAGCTTTTCCTCCCAGGATCCAGCTTTCTTT
CASSFSSQDPAFF
>TRBD1|.|TRBV10-3|TRBJ1-2
TGTGCCATCACGGAGGGACAGGGGGTCTCGGATGGCTACACCTTC
CAITEGQGVSDGYTF
>TRBD1|.|TRBV2|TRBJ1-2
TGTGCCAGCAGTCAACAGGGGGCGGGCTACACCTTC
CASSQQGAGYTF
>.|.|TRBV24-1|TRBJ2-6
TGTGCCACCAGTGACTCAGGGTTGTCCGGGGCCAACGTCCTGACTTTC
CATSDSGLSGANVLTF
>.|.|TRBV13|TRBJ1-1
TGTGCCAGCAGACAATTGACAGTGAACACTGAAGCTTTCTTT
CASRQLTVNTEAFF
>.|.|TRBV5-1|TRBJ1-1
TGCGCCAGCAGCTTCGGGGCGACGTCGGGAGGGAACACTGAAGCTTTCTTT
CASSFGATSGGNTEAFF
>.|.|TRBV11-2|TRBJ1-2
TGTGCCAGCAGCTTAGAACTAAGCGGGAACTATGGCTACACCTTC
CASSLELSGNYGYTF
>.|.|TRBV7-2|TRBJ2-5
TGTGCCAGCAGCTTAGCGGCCCCTGCAGGAGAGACCCAGTACTTC
CASSLAAPAGETQYF
>.|.|TRBV11-1|TRBJ2-1
TGTGCCAGCAGCTTGGGGATCGGGGAAATCTACAATGAGCAGTTCTTC
CASSLGIGEIYNEQFF
>TRBD2|.|TRBV3-1/TRBV3-2|TRBJ2-3
TGTGCCAGCAGCCTCGCCACGCGGACTAGCGGGATTAAGCAGTATTTT
CASSLATRTSGIKQYF
>.|.|TRBV3-1/TRBV3-2|TRBJ1-6
TGTGCCAGCAGCCAAAGCGGCACCCTAAATAATTCACCCCTCCACTTT
CASSQSGTLNNSPLHF
>TRBD2|.|TRBV19|TRBJ2-5
TGTGCCAGTAGTTCAACTAGCGCCGGAGAGACCCAGTACTTC
CASSSTSAGETQYF
>.|once|TRBV4-1|TRBJ2-1
TGCGCCAGCAGCCAAGTTTCCCAGTCGGACATTCTGTTCTTC
CASSQVSQSDILFF
>TRBD1|.|TRBV18|TRBJ1-2
TGTGCCAGCTCACCGGGTTCGACAGGGATCTATGGCTACACCTTC
CASSPGSTGIYGYTF
>.|.|TRBV5-1|TRBJ2-5
TGCGCCAGCAGCTTGGGCAGGTACCAAGAGACCCAGTACTTC
CASSLGRYQETQYF
>.|.|TRBV5-6|TRBJ1-2
TGTGCCAGCAGCTCCTTGGGGGGGACTTACTATGGCTACACCTTC
CASSSLGGTYYGYTF
>TRBD1|.|TRBV2|TRBJ2-2
TGTGCCAGCAGTACCGGGACAGGGGGCTATTGGGCCGGGGAGCTGTTTTTT
CASSTGTGGYWAGELFF
>.|.|TRBV5-5|TRBJ2-5
TGTGCCAGCAGCACTGGTATGATGAGGGAGACCCAGTACTTC
CASSTGMMRETQYF
>.|.|TRBV28|TRBJ2-2
TGTGCCAGCAGTTTATCAGGGGTCAACACCGGGGAGCTGTTTTTT
CASSLSGVNTGELFF
>.|.|TRBV24-1|TRBJ2-1
TGTGCCACCAGTGATTTCAGACAGGACAACTACAATGAGCAGTTCTTC
CATSDFRQDNYNEQFF
>.|.|TRBV6-5|TRBJ2-2
TGTGCCAGCAGTTACTCGGGGGCGCGTGGCACCGGGGAGCTGTTTTTT
CASSYSGARGTGELFF
>.|.|TRBV4-2|TRBJ2-2
TGTGCCAGCAGCCTGCCGGGACTCAACACCGGGGAGCTGTTTTTT
CASSLPGLNTGELFF
>.|once|TRBV11-3|TRBJ2-3
TGTGCCAGCAGCTTAGAGGACAGAGGCGGGACAGATACGCAGTATTTT
CASSLEDRGGTDTQYF
>.|.|TRBV4-2|TRBJ2-5
TGTGCCAGCAGCCAAGACCAGGGAGGACCGGGGACCCAGTACTTC
CASSQDQGGPGTQYF
>.|.|TRBV5-5|TRBJ1-1
TGTGCCAGCAGCTCCACTTCCGGGGGGCTGACGACTGAAGCTTTCTTT
CASSSTSGGLTTEAFF
>TRBD2|.|TRBV19|TRBJ2-4
TGTGCCAGTCAACCTCGGGGGGGCCCCCCGGCCAAAAACATTCAGTACTTC
CASQPRGGPPAKNIQYF
>TRBD2|.|TRBV10-3|TRBJ2-5
TGTGCCACGCGGGGGGGACAAGAGACCCAGTACTTC
CATRGGQETQYF
>TRBD1|.|TRBV5-5|TRBJ1-1
TGTGCCAGCAGCTTGCAACAGGGGGACACTGAAGCTTTCTTT
CASSLQQGDTEAFF
>TRBD1|few|TRBV19|TRBJ2-1
TGTGCCAGTAGTCAAGGGACAGGCTTATACAATGAGCAGTTCTTC
CASSQGTGLYNEQFF
>.|.|TRBV28|TRBJ2-5
TGTGCCAGCAGTTTATCGTGGCGGGATCAAGAGACCCAGTACTTC
CASSLSWRDQETQYF
>TRBD2|.|TRBV29-1|TRBJ2-2
TGCAGCGTTGAGAGGACTAGCGGATTCACCGGGGAGCTGTTTTTT
CSVERTSGFTGELFF
>TRBD1|few|TRBV5-8|TRBJ1-6
TGTGCCAGCAGCTGGGGGACAGGGAATGTACCCCTCCACTTT
CASSWGTGNVPLHF
>.|.|TRBV11-2|TRBJ1-1
TGTGCCAGCAGCTTGAGGGAGAACACTGAAGCTTTCTTT
CASSLRENTEAFF
>TRBD1|.|TRBV7-9|TRBJ1-1
TGTGCCAGCAGCCAAGCAACGACAGGGGGACGAGGAGCTTTCTTT
CASSQATTGGRGAFF
>TRBD2|once|TRBV9|TRBJ2-1
TGTGCCAGCAGCGTACTAGCGGGAATATACAATGAGCAGTTCTTC
CASSVLAGIYNEQFF
>TRBD2|.|TRBV27|TRBJ2-3
TGTGCCAGCAGTTCCCCCGGACTAGCGGGAGATAGTGCAGATACGCAGTATTTT
CASSSPGLAGDSADTQYF
>.|.|TRBV9|TRBJ1-1
TGTGCCAGCAGCGTAGTGGCCTTACCCAGCACTGAAGCTTTCTTT
CASSVVALPSTEAFF
>.|.|TRBV28|TRBJ1-2
TGTGCCAGCAGTCTGGGGGCAGACCTGGTCTATGGCTACACCTTC
CASSLGADLVYGYTF
>.|.|TRBV10-1|TRBJ2-2
TGCGCCAGCAGTGAGCCCGACACCGGGGAGCTGTTTTTT
CASSEPDTGELFF
>TRBD1|.|TRBV10-1|TRBJ2-5
TGCGCCAGCAGCGCCAACAGGGGCCCACAAGAGACCCAGTACTTC
CASSANRGPQETQYF
>TRBD2|.|TRBV18|TRBJ2-1
TGTGCCAGCTCACCCGCGGGAGGGGGATCCTACAATGAGCAGTTCTTC
CASSPAGGGSYNEQFF
>TRBD2|.|TRBV27|TRBJ2-2
TGTGCCAGCAGTTACCGCCTCCGGACTAGCGAAAACACCGGGGAGCTGTTTTTT
CASSYRLRTSENTGELFF
>.|.|TRBV5-4|TRBJ2-1
TGTGCCAGCAGCTTGCAGGGAAGCAATGAGCAGTTCTTC
CASSLQGSNEQFF
>TRBD1|.|TRBV18|TRBJ2-6
TGTGCCAGCTCACGGGGACAGGGGGCGTCTGGGGCCAACGTCCTGACTTTC
CASSRGQGASGANVLTF
>.|.|TRBV14|TRBJ2-6
TGTGCCACCTCAGGGGGGTTCTATGGGGCCAACGTCCTGACTTTC
CATSGGFYGANVLTF
>.|.|TRBV11-3|TRBJ2-6
TGTGCCAGCAGACGTTCAGGGGCCGGGGCCAACGTCCTGACTTTC
CASRRSGAGANVLTF
>TRBD2|.|TRBV7-2|TRBJ2-1
TGTGCCAGCAGCTTAGGACTAGCGGGAGATAAGTTCTTC
CASSLGLAGDKFF
>.|.|TRBV28|TRBJ1-2
TGTGCCAGCAGTCTTCAGGGTGTCGGTGGCTACACCTTC
CASSLQGVGGYTF
>.|.|TRBV9|TRBJ2-3
TGTGCCAGCAGCGTGGGAAGGGAGACCCCTCAGTATTTT
CASSVGRETPQYF
>.|.|TRBV7-2|TRBJ2-3
TGTGCCAGCAGCCTAGTCTCCACAGATACGCAGTATTTT
CASSLVSTDTQYF
>.|few|TRBV27|TRBJ2-6
TGTGCCAGCAAAAGCGACTACTCTGGGGCCAACGTCCTGACTTTC
CASKSDYSGANVLTF
>TRBD2|.|TRBV14|TRBJ2-3
TGTGCCAGCAGCTATATCTCGACTAGCGGGAGAGATACGCAGTATTTT
CASSYISTSGRDTQYF
>TRBD2|.|TRBV24-1|TRBJ2-3
TGTGCCACTACTAGCGGGGGGATGGATACGCAGTATTTT
CATTSGGMDTQYF
>TRBD1|.|TRBV3-1/TRBV3-2|TRBJ1-1
TGTGCCAGCGGGGGGACAGGATTCTTGAACACTGAAGCTTTCTTT
CASGGTGFLNTEAFF